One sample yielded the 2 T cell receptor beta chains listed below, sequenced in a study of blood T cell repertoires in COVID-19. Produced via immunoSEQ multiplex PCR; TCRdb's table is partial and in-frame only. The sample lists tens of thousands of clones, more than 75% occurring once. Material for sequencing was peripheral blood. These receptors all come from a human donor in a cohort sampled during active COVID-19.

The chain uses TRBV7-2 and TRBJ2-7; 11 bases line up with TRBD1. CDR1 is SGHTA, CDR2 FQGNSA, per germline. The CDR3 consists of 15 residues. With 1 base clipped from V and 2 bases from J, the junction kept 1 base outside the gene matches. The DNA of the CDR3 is TGTGCCAGCAGCTTAGGGGGACAGGGGGCCTACGAGCAGTACTTC. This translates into CASSLGGQGAYEQYF.

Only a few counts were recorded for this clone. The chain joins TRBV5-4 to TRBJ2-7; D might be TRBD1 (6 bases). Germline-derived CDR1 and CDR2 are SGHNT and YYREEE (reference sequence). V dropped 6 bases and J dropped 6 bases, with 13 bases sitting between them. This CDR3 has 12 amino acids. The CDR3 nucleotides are TGTGCCAGCAACTATCAGGGGTCCGAGCAGTACTTC. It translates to CASNYQGSEQYF. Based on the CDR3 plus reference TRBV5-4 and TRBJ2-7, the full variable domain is ETGVTQSPTHLIKTRGQQVTLRCSSQSGHNTVSWYQQALGQGPQFIFQYYREEENGRGNFPPRFSGLQFPNYSSELNVNALELDDSALYLCASNYQGSEQYFGPGTRLTVT.